This entry is about one TCR beta chain. This entry is derived from a study of blood T cell repertoires in COVID-19. Study-wide context: Both acute and convalescent COVID-19 samples were obtained from the United States, Italy and Spain. The analysed material was cDNA or gDNA that came from T cells, B-cell-depleted T cells, or PBMCs.

Methods used by the authors: Scientists estimated how many nucleated cells there were by amplifying reference gene primers. Generated by immunoSEQ multiplex PCR, the TCRdb table keeps only in-frame clones and is missing some. V, J and clone size were drawn from that table, and D and trimming were deduced from the DNA. There are approximately 300,000 clones in the sample; about 90% occur only once, and under 7.5% lies in the top ten. V was clipped by 0 bases and J by 5 bases, with 7 bases between them. The germline gives CDR1 SGHTA, CDR2 FQGTGA. This CDR3 contains 13 residues. Specimen: peripheral blood. The V and J genes are TRBV7-3 and TRBJ1-1; no definite D call. The receptor's source is a man aged 18-30 years who had recovered from COVID-19. The CDR3 nucleotides read TGTGCCAGCAGCTTAACGAGGGAAACTGAAGCTTTCTTT. It is translated as CASSLTRETEAFF.